This T cell receptor beta chain was captured in a study of T cell repertoires in cytomegalovirus infection. Study overall: Used in the study were CMV epitopes, some recently identified and HLA-C-restricted, others well-studied and HLA-B-restricted. Evidence of both CMV infection and a matching HLA type came from public TCR beta signatures.

TCRdb called the reads again in MiXCR, with one record for every CDR3 protein. The table shows some 800,000 distinct CDR3 sequences, with 25% to 30% occurring only once. This clonotype has ten or more counts. Antigen: not known. Study-wide points: CMV-specific HLA-C-restricted TCR beta clonotypes dominated the ex vivo response. Based on cumulative public TCR beta family frequency, carriers of CMV plus the relevant HLA were identified.

Trimming cost V 5 bases and J 3 bases, with 14 bases left between them. The CDR3 contains 15 residues. This chain links TRBV12-3 or TRBV12-4 with TRBJ1-5, with a tentative D call TRBD1 (6 bases). Material: cultured CD8+ T cells from PBMCs, obtained from culture after CMV antigen stimulation. The receptor's source is a human donor in good health (CMV status not recorded). Some clones in this sample may be carry-over from other donors' samples. The CDR3 DNA follows: TGTGCCAGCAGTACCGGGGGGGGGCACAATCAGCCCCAGCATTTT. This codes for CASSTGGGHNQPQHF.